Listed here are 25 T cell receptor beta chains from one sample, sequenced in a study of T cells after yellow fever vaccination (dated by TCRdb to 2018 to 2020). Libraries were made using 5' RACE. Sequenced on an Illumina NovaSeq 6000. In TCRdb, the public reads were trimmed at Q25 with fastp and aligned with MiXCR, with productive beta chains retained. Rows are combined by CDR3 protein, so each entry shows the most common genes and DNA. A total of some 160,000 distinct CDR3 sequences appear in this sample, approximately 10% of them only once. Roughly 36% of the sample goes to the ten largest clones. What this sample's treatment or condition label stands for: live attenuated yellow fever vaccine strain. Here the sequenced sample was CD8+ T cells sorted from PBMCs, taken 45 days after the yellow fever booster vaccination. The receptors stem from a man aged 18 to 29 who received the YFV17D yellow fever vaccine.

This clonotype was seen only a few times. The genes are TRBV6-2 or TRBV6-3 and TRBJ1-4; D is possibly TRBD1 (5 bases). Germline V gene data show CDR1 as MNHEY and CDR2 as SVGEGT. V was trimmed by 10 bases and J by 10 bases, leaving 13 bases between them. The CDR3 extends over 11 amino acids. CDR3 protein: CATWGEGKLFF. CDR3 sequence (DNA): TGTGCCACCTGGGGGGAAGGAAAACTGTTTTTT.

This chain links TRBV6-5 with TRBJ2-3; no firm D call. The CDR3 is 15 amino acids. CDR1 MNHEY and CDR2 SVGAGI come from the germline V gene. The V end lost 7 bases, the J end lost 1 base, and 15 bases lay between the germline ends. CDR3 in amino acids: CASNSEMAGTDTQYF. CDR3 nucleotides: TGTGCCAGCAACTCTGAGATGGCAGGCACAGATACGCAGTATTTT.

J is TRBJ2-6 and V is TRBV12-3 or TRBV12-4; D is possibly TRBD2 (6 bases). The CDR3 sequence is 15 residues long. The V gene lost 3 bases and the J gene lost 0 bases, with 6 bases spanning the gap. The DNA of the CDR3 is TGTGCCAGCAGTTTGCGGGACTCTGGGGCCAACGTCCTGACTTTC. As protein: CASSLRDSGANVLTF.

This clonotype was observed at least ten times. J is TRBJ2-1 and V is TRBV27; 11 bases are a match to TRBD1. This CDR3 comprises 14 residues. The germline V gene has CDR1 MNHEY and CDR2 SMNVEV (reference sequence). V lost 6 bases and J lost 8; bases outside the gene matches: 6. CDR3: CASSGTGGIDEQFF. The CDR3 DNA follows: TGTGCCAGCAGCGGGACAGGGGGGATCGATGAGCAGTTCTTC.

This clonotype has ten or more counts. The chain carries TRBV4-3 and TRBJ2-2, with TRBD1 as a possible D gene (5 bases). Trimming pared 0 bases from V and 6 bases from J, leaving 14 bases between. CDR3 length: 16 residues. In germline, CDR1 is LGHNA, CDR2 YSLEER. The CDR3 sequence: CASSQDRRGWSGELFF. CDR3 nucleotides: TGCGCCAGCAGCCAAGATCGAAGGGGATGGTCCGGGGAGCTGTTTTTT.

On this clonotype itself: An end of the junction differs from the germline gene, which may be a read error. The chain uses TRBV7-9 and TRBJ2-3; D might be TRBD2 (6 bases). Germline V gene sequence: CDR1 SEHNR, CDR2 FQNEAQ (reference sequence). The CDR3 is 15 residues long. The CDR3 spells CASSLGIGTREKEGF. CDR3 bases: TGTGCCAGCAGCTTAGGCATCGGGACTCGCGAGAAGGAGGGGTTT.

Ten or more counts support this clonotype. In DNA form, the CDR3 reads TGTGCCAGCAGCCACGGACAGTACTCCTACAATGAGCAGTTCTTC. Amino acids: CASSHGQYSYNEQFF. The V call is TRBV28, the J call TRBJ2-1; maybe TRBD1 (6 bases). The CDR3 is made up of 15 amino acids. CDR1 and CDR2 (germline): MDHEN, SYDVKM. V lost 6 bases, J lost 0 bases, and 12 bases lay in between.

With respect to this clonotype: It is likely a read error, because the conserved phenylalanine at the end of the CDR3 is missing. The DNA is omitted, as the CDR3 cannot be located on it reliably, and the CDR3 follows TCRdb's listing. The chain has TRBV7-9 and TRBJ1-1. Germline V lookup: CDR1 SEHNR, CDR2 FQNEAQ (reference sequence). Counting both end residues, the CDR3 totals 12 amino acids. This CDR3 reads CASSLVGQPPVP.

This sequence joins TRBV12-3 or TRBV12-4 and TRBJ2-3; TRBD2 agrees at 11 bases. With 3 bases clipped from V and 4 bases from J, the junction kept 3 bases outside the gene matches. The CDR3 covers 15 residues. DNA of the CDR3: TGTGCCAGCAGTTTTAGCGGGGGGGCCGCAGATACGCAGTATTTT. It yields the protein CASSFSGGAADTQYF.

The J gene is TRBJ2-2, the V gene TRBV7-6; no firm D call. This CDR3 is built from 15 residues. Per germline, CDR1 SGHVS and CDR2 FNYEAQ. V dropped 1 base and J dropped 6 bases, with 12 bases sitting between them. The CDR3 loop reads CASSLVVSGSGELFF. CDR3 sequence (DNA): TGTGCCAGCAGCTTAGTGGTGTCGGGCTCCGGGGAGCTGTTTTTT.

This clonotype was recorded a few times. The chain uses TRBV20-1 and TRBJ2-4; D uncertain. V lost 2 bases to trimming and J lost 7 bases, with 15 bases between them. The CDR3 runs 14 residues. CDR1 is DFQATT, CDR2 SNEGSKA, per germline (reference sequence). In DNA form, the CDR3 reads TGCAGTGCTAGACGTCAGGTGTCCGGGAACATTCAGTACTTC. Residues: CSARRQVSGNIQYF.

The sample holds a few counts of this clonotype. The chain links TRBV4-3 to TRBJ1-1, with unresolved D. Germline CDR1 reads LGHNA; CDR2 reads YSLEER. V lost 0 bases to trimming and J lost 3 bases, with 14 bases between them. This CDR3 comprises 16 residues. The CDR3 sequence is CASSQDKGRVHTEAFF. CDR3 DNA: TGCGCCAGCAGCCAAGATAAAGGCAGAGTTCACACTGAAGCTTTCTTT.

This clonotype occurred a few times. The rearrangement uses TRBV5-1 and TRBJ1-1, with D possibly being TRBD1 (6 bases). Trimming pared 5 bases from V and 2 bases from J, leaving 16 bases between. This CDR3 comprises 15 residues. Germline V gives CDR1 SGHRS, CDR2 YFSETQ. Here the CDR3 reads CASSYNTGSNTEAFF. The DNA of the CDR3 is TGCGCCAGCAGTTATAACACAGGGAGCAACACTGAAGCTTTCTTT.

The chain uses TRBV14 and TRBJ2-1, with D perhaps TRBD1 (6 bases). V dropped 3 bases and J dropped 0 bases, with 15 bases sitting between them. The CDR3 runs to 17 residues. The germline CDR1 and CDR2 sequences are SGHDN and FVKESK. In DNA form, the CDR3 reads TGTGCCAGCAGCCAGTTACAGGGAATAGGCTCCTACAATGAGCAGTTCTTC. Its protein is CASSQLQGIGSYNEQFF.

This clonotype was found many times. V gene TRBV29-1 combines with J gene TRBJ2-3; D possibly matches TRBD1 or TRBD2 (6 bases each). Germline CDR1 and CDR2: SQVTM and ANQGSEA. V lost 0 bases to trimming and J lost 1 base, with 11 bases between them. The CDR3 is made up of 15 amino acids. The CDR3 sequence: CSVEDRGARTDTQYF. The DNA for the CDR3 is TGCAGCGTTGAAGATAGGGGGGCGCGCACAGATACGCAGTATTTT.

This clonotype turned up a few times. The CDR3 sequence is CASSYALTSTDTQYF. In DNA, the CDR3 is TGTGCCAGCAGTTACGCCTTGACTAGCACAGATACGCAGTATTTT. This rearrangement joins TRBV27 to TRBJ2-3, with D hard to call. Germline CDR1 and CDR2: MNHEY and SMNVEV (reference sequence). The CDR3 loop spans 15 amino acids. The ends were cut back, 4 bases at V and 0 bases at J, with 11 bases in the middle.

This clonotype was seen a few times. This chain links TRBV5-1 with TRBJ1-1, with D uncertain. The CDR3 sequence is 14 residues long. Trimming cost V 6 bases and J 6 bases, with 18 bases left between them. Germline CDR1 reads SGHRS; CDR2 reads YFSETQ. The CDR3 sequence is CASTTSAGGAEAFF. CDR3 in DNA: TGCGCCAGCACCACTTCCGCGGGAGGAGCTGAAGCTTTCTTT.

This clonotype occurred a few times. The rearrangement joins TRBV20-1 to TRBJ2-7; TRBD1 might be the D (6 bases). Germline CDR1 DFQATT, CDR2 SNEGSKA (reference sequence). This CDR3 contains 14 residues. Trimming shortened V by 6 bases and J by 4 bases, and 19 bases separated the two germline ends. CDR3 nucleotide sequence: TGCAGTGCCCCGGGAAGGCAGGGGCAATACGAGCAGTACTTC. As protein: CSAPGRQGQYEQYF.

This clonotype has only a few counts. The chain has TRBV11-2 and TRBJ2-4; D is unresolved. The V end lost 2 bases, the J end lost 1 base, and 21 bases lay between the germline ends. Per the germline V gene, CDR1 is SGHAT and CDR2 is FQNNGV. The CDR3 has 19 amino acids. Here the CDR3 DNA reads TGTGCCAGCAGCTTAAGTGCTCGGTACACTCTTGTGGCCAAAAACATTCAGTACTTC. Translated: CASSLSARYTLVAKNIQYF.

The J gene is TRBJ2-1, the V gene TRBV4-3, with 7 bases aligning to TRBD1. V dropped 4 bases and J dropped 5; count of bases not matched to a gene: 11. This CDR3 comprises 16 residues. Germline lookup yields CDR1 LGHNA and CDR2 YSLEER. The CDR3 sequence is CASSLQTGVGHNEQFF. As DNA, the CDR3 is TGCGCCAGCAGCCTGCAAACAGGGGTCGGCCACAATGAGCAGTTCTTC.

This clonotype was observed a few times. The genes are TRBV10-1 and TRBJ1-2; maybe TRBD1 (5 bases). V was shortened by 9 bases and J by 7 bases, with 18 bases between the two germline ends. Germline CDR1 WNHNN, CDR2 SYGVQD (reference sequence). The CDR3 spans 13 residues. The CDR3 region has the DNA TGCGCCAGGCCAGACAGCCCCCCTGGTGGCTACACCTTC. Residues: CARPDSPPGGYTF.

This chain links TRBV19 with TRBJ1-5; tentatively, D is TRBD1 (6 bases). The CDR3 sequence is 17 residues long. Trimming pared 5 bases from V and 4 bases from J, leaving 21 bases between. Germline V gene sequence: CDR1 LNHDA, CDR2 SQIVND (reference sequence). This chain's CDR3 is CASSLLDYRDKNQPQHF. CDR3 nucleotide sequence: TGTGCCAGTAGTCTGCTGGATTATCGGGACAAAAATCAGCCCCAGCATTTT.

This clonotype was detected ten times or more. The V gene is TRBV4-3, the J gene TRBJ2-1; D gene uncertain. With 0 bases removed from V and 0 bases from J, the gap between germline ends came to 6 bases. The CDR3 covers 15 residues. Germline values: CDR1 LGHNA, CDR2 YSLEER. CDR3 in amino acids: CASSQEVSSYNEQFF. CDR3 DNA sequence: TGCGCCAGCAGCCAAGAGGTTAGCTCCTACAATGAGCAGTTCTTC.

This clonotype was recorded at least ten times. V gene TRBV25-1 combines with J gene TRBJ2-5; no clear D. V lost 4 bases and J 5 bases, leaving 2 bases between the germline ends. The germline gives CDR1 MGHDK, CDR2 SYGVNS. CDR3 length: 10 residues. For the CDR3, the DNA is TGTGCCAGCAGTGGGGAGACCCAGTACTTC. Its translation: CASSGETQYF.

There are a few counts of this clonotype. The chain joins TRBV20-1 to TRBJ2-2; D is unresolved. The CDR3 runs 11 residues. Germline CDR1 reads DFQATT; CDR2 reads SNEGSKA (reference sequence). V was clipped by 7 bases and J by 6 bases, with 9 bases between them. The CDR3 DNA reads TGCAGTGTAGCAGAGGCCGGGGAGCTGTTTTTT. This gives the protein CSVAEAGELFF.